This T cell receptor (beta chain) comes out of a study of human T cells and chemical hapten exposure. Study-wide results and limits: After DPC sensitization, TCRs above 1 in 1000 frequency showed no change.

Authors' analysis steps: Sample-level TCR yields exhibited a median of roughly 96,000, with a range of about 23,224 to 700,000. Each CDR3 protein gets one entry after TCRdb re-called the RACE reads with MiXCR. The V and J calls reflect TCRdb's pipeline rather than the authors' work. Of tens of thousands of distinct CDR3 sequences in the sample, approximately 11% are singletons; the top ten hold about 2%. This clonotype has at least ten counts. The antigen is not known. V dropped 0 bases and J dropped 2 bases, with 6 bases sitting between them. Germline lookup yields CDR1 KGHSH and CDR2 LQKENI. The CDR3 runs 14 residues. Time point meaning: patch test 2, 6 weeks after DPC sensitization. Treatment: therapeutic diphenylcyclopropenone sensitization with weekly scalp DPC.

The receptor's source is a man between 35 and 55 years old with alopecia areata. Some clones in this sample may be carry-over from other donors' samples. The rearrangement uses TRBV18 and TRBJ2-3; unclear D gene. This material consisted of whole blood, taken in connection with sensitization to the hapten diphenylcyclopropenone (DPC). CDR3 DNA: TGTGCCAGCTCACCACCTTCGGACACAGATACGCAGTATTTT. It codes for CASSPPSDTDTQYF.